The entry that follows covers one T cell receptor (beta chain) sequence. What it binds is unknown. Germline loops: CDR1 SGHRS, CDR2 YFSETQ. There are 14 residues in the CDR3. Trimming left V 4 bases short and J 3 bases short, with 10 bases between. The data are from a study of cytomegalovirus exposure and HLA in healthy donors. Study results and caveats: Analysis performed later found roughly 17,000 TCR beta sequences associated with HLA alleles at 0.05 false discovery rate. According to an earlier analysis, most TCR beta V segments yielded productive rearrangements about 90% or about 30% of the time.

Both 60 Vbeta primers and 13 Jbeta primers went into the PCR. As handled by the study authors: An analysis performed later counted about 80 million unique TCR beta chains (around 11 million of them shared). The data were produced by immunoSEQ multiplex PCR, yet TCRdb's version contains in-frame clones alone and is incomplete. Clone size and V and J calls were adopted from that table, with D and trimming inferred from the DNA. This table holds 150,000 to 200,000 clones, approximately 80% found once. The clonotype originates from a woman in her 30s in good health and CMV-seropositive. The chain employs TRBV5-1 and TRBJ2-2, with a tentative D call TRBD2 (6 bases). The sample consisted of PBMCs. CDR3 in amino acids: CASSPSSDTGELFF. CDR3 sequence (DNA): TGCGCCAGCAGCCCATCTAGCGACACCGGGGAGCTGTTTTTT.